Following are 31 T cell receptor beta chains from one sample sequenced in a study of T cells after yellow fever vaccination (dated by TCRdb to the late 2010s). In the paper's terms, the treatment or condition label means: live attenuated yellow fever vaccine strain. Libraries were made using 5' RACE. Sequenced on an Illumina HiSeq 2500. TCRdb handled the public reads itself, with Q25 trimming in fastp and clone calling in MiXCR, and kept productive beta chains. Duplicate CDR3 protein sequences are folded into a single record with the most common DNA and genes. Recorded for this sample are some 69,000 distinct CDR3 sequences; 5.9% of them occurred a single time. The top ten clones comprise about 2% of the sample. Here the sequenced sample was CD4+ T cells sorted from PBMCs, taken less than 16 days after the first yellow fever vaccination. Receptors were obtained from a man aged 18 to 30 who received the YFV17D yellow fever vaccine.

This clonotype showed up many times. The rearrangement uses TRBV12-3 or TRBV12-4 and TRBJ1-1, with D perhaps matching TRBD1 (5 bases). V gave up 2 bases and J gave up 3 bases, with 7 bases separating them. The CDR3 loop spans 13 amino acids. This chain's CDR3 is CASSLMGDTEAFF. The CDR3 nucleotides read TGTGCCAGCAGTTTAATGGGGGACACTGAAGCTTTCTTT.

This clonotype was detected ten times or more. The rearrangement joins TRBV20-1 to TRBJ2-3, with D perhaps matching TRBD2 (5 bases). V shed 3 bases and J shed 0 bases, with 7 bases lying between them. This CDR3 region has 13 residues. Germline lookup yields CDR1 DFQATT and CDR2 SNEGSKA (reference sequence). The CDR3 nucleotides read TGCAGTGCTAGTATAGCGAGCACAGATACGCAGTATTTT. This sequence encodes CSASIASTDTQYF.

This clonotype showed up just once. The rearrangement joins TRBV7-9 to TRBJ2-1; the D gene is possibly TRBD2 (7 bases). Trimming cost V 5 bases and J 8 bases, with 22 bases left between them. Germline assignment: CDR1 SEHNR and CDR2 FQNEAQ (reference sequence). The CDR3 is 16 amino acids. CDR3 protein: CASSPGLGGHIDEQFF. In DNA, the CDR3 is TGTGCCAGCAGCCCCGGTCTCGGGGGGCATATCGATGAGCAGTTCTTC.

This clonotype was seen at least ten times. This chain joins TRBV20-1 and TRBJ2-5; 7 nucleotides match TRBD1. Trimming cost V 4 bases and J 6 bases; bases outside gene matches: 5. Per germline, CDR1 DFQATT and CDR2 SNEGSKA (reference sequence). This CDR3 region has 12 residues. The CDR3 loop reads CSAKRTGKTQYF. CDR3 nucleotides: TGCAGTGCTAAAAGGACAGGAAAGACCCAGTACTTC.

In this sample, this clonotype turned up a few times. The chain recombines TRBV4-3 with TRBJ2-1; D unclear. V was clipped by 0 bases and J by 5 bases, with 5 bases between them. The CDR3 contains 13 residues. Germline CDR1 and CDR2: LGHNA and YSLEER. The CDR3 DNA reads TGCGCCAGCAGCCAAGATTGGGACAATGAGCAGTTCTTC. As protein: CASSQDWDNEQFF.

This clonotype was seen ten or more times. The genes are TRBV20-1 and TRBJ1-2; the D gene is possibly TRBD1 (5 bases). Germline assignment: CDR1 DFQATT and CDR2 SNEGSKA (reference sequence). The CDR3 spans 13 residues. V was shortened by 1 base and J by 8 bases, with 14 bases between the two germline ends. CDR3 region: CSARVAGLLGYTF. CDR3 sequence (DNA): TGCAGTGCTAGAGTAGCAGGGTTACTCGGCTACACCTTC.

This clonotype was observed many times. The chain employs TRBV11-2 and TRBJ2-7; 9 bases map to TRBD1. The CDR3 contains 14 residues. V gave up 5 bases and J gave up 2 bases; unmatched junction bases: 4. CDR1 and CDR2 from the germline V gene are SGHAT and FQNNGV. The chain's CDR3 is CASSRDRVTYEQYF. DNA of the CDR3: TGTGCCAGCAGCCGGGACAGGGTCACCTACGAGCAGTACTTC.

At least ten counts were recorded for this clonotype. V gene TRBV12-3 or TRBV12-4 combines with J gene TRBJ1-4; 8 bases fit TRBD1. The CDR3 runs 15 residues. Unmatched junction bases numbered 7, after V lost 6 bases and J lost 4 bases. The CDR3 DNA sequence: TGTGCCAGCAGCAGGACAGGGCTGGATAATGAAAAACTGTTTTTT. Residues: CASSRTGLDNEKLFF.

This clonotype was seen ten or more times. The CDR3 region is CATSRVGVYEQYF. CDR3 nucleotides: TGTGCCACCAGCAGGGTAGGGGTCTACGAGCAGTACTTC. This chain joins TRBV15 and TRBJ2-7; D may be TRBD1 (5 bases). Trimming removed 3 bases from V and 3 bases from J, with 9 bases in between. The CDR3 extends over 13 amino acids. CDR1 LNHNV and CDR2 YYDKDF come from the germline V gene (reference sequence). The full variable domain, completed using reference TRBV15 and TRBJ2-7, is DAMVIQNPRYQVTQFGKPVTLSCSQTLNHNVMYWYQQKSSQAPKLLFHYYDKDFNNEADTPDNFQSRRPNTSFCFLDIRSPGLGDTAMYLCATSRVGVYEQYFGPGTRLTVT.

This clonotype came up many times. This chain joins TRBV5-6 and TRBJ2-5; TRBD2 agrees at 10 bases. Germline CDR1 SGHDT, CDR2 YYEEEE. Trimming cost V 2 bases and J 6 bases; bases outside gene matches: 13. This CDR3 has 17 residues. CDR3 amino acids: CASSLIQRGGPRKTQYF. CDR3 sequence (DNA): TGTGCCAGCAGCTTAATCCAGCGGGGGGGCCCGCGCAAGACCCAGTACTTC.

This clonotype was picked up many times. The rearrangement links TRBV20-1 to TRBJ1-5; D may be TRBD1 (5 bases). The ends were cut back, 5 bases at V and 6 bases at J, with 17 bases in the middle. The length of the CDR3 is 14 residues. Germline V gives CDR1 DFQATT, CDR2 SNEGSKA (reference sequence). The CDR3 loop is CSAGKGRAGQPQHF. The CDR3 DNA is TGCAGTGCTGGGAAGGGCAGGGCTGGTCAGCCCCAGCATTTT.

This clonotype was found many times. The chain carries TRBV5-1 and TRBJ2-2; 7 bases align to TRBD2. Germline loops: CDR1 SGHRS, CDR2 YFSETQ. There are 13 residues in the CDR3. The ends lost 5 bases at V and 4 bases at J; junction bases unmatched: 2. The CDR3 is CASRSGGTGELFF. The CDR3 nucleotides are TGCGCCAGCAGATCGGGGGGCACCGGGGAGCTGTTTTTT.

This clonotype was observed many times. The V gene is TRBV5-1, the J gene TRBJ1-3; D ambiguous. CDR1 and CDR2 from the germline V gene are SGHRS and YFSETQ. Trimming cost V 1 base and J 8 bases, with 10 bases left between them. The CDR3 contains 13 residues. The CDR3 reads CASSLWPGDTIYF. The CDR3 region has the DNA TGCGCCAGCAGCTTGTGGCCGGGAGACACCATATATTTT. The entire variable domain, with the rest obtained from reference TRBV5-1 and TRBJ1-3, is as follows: KAGVTQTPRYLIKTRGQQVTLSCSPISGHRSVSWYQQTPGQGLQFLFEYFSETQRNKGNFPGRFSGRQFSNSRSEMNVSTLELGDSALYLCASSLWPGDTIYFGEGSWLTVV.

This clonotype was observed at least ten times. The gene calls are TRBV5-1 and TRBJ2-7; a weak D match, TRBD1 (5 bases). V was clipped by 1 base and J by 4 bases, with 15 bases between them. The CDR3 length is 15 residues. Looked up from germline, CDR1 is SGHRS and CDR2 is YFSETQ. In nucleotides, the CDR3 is TGCGCCAGCAGCTTGCGGACACCCACGAGATACGAGCAGTACTTC. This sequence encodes CASSLRTPTRYEQYF.

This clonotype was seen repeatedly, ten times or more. The CDR3 region is CASSATQGRNSPLHF. CDR3 nucleotides: TGCGCCAGCAGCGCGACACAGGGGAGAAATTCACCCCTCCACTTT. V usage is TRBV5-1 and J usage is TRBJ1-6; TRBD1 agrees at 7 bases. Germline V gene lookup returns CDR1 SGHRS and CDR2 YFSETQ. This CDR3 is 15 amino acids long. Trimming at V came to 4 bases and at J to 7 bases, leaving 8 bases not matched to a gene.

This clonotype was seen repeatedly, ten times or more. Written as DNA, the CDR3 is TGCAGGACCAAAGGGGGGTCGACTGAAGCTTTCTTT. Translated, it gives CRTKGGSTEAFF. The genes are TRBV20-1 and TRBJ1-1, with a possible D match to TRBD1 (6 bases). In germline, CDR1 is DFQATT, CDR2 SNEGSKA (reference sequence). This CDR3 has 12 residues.

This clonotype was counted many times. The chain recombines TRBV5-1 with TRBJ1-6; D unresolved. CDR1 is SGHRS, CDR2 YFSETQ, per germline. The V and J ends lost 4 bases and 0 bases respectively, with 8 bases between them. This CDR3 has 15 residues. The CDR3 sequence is CASSRESSYNSPLHF. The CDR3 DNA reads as TGCGCCAGCAGCCGGGAGAGCTCCTATAATTCACCCCTCCACTTT.

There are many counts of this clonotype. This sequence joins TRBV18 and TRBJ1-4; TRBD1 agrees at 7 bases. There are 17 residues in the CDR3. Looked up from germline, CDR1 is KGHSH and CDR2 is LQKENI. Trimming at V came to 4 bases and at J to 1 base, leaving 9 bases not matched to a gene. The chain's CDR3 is CASSHYRGRGTNEKLFF. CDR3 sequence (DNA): TGTGCCAGCTCACACTACAGGGGACGAGGAACTAATGAAAAACTGTTTTTT.

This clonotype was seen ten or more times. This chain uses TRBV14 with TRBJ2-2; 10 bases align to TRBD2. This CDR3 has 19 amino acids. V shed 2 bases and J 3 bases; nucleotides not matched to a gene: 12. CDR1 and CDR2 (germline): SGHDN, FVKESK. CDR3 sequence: CASSQLSGGTLSDTGELFF. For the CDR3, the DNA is TGTGCCAGCAGCCAACTTAGCGGGGGGACCTTGTCTGACACCGGGGAGCTGTTTTTT.

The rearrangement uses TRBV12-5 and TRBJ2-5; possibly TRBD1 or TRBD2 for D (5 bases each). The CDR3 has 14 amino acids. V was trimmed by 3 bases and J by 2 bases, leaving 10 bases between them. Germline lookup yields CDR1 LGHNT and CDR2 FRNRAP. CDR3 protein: CASGFGGIQETQYF. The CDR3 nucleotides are TGTGCTAGTGGTTTTGGGGGAATTCAAGAGACCCAGTACTTC.

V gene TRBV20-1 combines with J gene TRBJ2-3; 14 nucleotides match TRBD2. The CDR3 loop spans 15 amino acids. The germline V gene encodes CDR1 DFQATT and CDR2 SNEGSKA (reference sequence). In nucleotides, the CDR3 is TGCTTTTGCGGACTAGCGGGGGGCAGCACAGATACGCAGTATTTT. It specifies CFCGLAGGSTDTQYF.

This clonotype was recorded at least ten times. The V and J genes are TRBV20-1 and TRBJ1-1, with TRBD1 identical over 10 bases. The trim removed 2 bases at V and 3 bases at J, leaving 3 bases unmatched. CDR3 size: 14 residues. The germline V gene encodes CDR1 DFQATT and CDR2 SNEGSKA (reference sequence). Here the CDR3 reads CSARSTGGYTEAFF. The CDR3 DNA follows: TGCAGTGCTAGATCGACAGGGGGCTACACTGAAGCTTTCTTT.

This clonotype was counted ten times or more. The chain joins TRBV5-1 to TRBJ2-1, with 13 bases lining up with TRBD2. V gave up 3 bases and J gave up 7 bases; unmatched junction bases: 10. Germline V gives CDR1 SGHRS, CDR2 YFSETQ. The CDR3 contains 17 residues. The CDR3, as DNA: TGCGCCAGCAGCTCGACTAGCGGGGGGAATTTCGGTAATGAGCAGTTCTTC. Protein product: CASSSTSGGNFGNEQFF.

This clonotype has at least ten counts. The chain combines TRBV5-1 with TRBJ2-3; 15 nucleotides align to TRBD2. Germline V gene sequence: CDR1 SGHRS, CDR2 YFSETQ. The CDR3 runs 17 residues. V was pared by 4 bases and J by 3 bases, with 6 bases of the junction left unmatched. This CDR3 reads CASSPRTSGGATDTQYF. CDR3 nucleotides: TGCGCCAGCAGCCCCCGGACTAGCGGGGGGGCGACAGATACGCAGTATTTT. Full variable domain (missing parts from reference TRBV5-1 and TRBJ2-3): KAGVTQTPRYLIKTRGQQVTLSCSPISGHRSVSWYQQTPGQGLQFLFEYFSETQRNKGNFPGRFSGRQFSNSRSEMNVSTLELGDSALYLCASSPRTSGGATDTQYFGPGTRLTVL.

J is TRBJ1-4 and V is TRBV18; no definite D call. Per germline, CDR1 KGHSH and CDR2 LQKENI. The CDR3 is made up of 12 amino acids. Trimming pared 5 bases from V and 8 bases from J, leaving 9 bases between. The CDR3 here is CASSTQREKLFF. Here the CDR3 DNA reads TGTGCCAGCTCAACCCAGCGCGAAAAACTGTTTTTT.

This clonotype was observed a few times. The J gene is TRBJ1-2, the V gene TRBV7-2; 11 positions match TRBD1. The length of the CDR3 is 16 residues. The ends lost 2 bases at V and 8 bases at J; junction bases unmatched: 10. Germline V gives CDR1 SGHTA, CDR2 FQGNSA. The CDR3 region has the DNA TGTGCCAGCAGCTTACGGCCGGGACAGGGGGGAAAAGGCTACACCTTC. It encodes CASSLRPGQGGKGYTF.

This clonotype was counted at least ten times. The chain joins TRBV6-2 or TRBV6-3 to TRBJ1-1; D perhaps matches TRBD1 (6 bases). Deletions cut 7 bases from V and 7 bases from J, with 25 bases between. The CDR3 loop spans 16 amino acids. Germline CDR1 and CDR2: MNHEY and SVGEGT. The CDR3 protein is CASINTLRGGPDEAFF. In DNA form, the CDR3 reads TGTGCCAGCATTAATACCCTCCGGGGGGGGCCCGATGAAGCTTTCTTT.

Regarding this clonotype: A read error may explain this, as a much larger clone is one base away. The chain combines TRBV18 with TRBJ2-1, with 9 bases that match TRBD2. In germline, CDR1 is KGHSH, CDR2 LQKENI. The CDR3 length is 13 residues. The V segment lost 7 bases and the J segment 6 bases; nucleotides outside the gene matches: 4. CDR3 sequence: CASWSGGSNEQFF. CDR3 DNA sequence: TGTGCCAGCTGGAGCGGGGGGAGCAATGAGCAGTTCTTC.

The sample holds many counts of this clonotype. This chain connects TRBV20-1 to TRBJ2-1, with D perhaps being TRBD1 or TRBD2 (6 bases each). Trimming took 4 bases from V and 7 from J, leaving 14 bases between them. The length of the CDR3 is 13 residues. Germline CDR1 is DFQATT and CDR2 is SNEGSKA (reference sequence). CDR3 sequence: CSAIGGRGNEQFF. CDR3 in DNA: TGCAGTGCTATTGGGGGGCGCGGAAATGAGCAGTTCTTC.

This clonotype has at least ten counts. The CDR3 reads CSAPTTAGGHTDTQYF. DNA of the CDR3: TGCAGTGCCCCGACGACAGCGGGGGGGCACACAGATACGCAGTATTTT. The chain uses TRBV20-1 and TRBJ2-3; the match to TRBD2 covers 10 bases. Trimming took 6 bases from V and 2 from J; bases not matched to a gene: 11. Germline V gene sequence: CDR1 DFQATT, CDR2 SNEGSKA (reference sequence). The CDR3 runs to 16 residues.

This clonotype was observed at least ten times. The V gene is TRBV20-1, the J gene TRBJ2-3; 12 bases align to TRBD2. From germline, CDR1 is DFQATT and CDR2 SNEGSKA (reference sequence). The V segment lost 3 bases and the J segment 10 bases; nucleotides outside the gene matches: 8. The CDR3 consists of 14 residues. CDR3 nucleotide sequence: TGCAGTGCTAGCCCCACTCGACTAGCGGGAGCGCAGTATTTT. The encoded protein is CSASPTRLAGAQYF.